This TCR beta chain was recovered during a study of blood T cell repertoires in COVID-19. As handled by the study authors: It was from reference gene primer amplification that nucleated cell counts were estimated. TCRdb's copy holds only in-frame clones and misses some; the assay was immunoSEQ multiplex PCR. The D gene and trimming were derived from the DNA, and the V and J assignments and clone size from that table. The table has roughly 73,000 clones, 75% to 85% seen once. CDR1 and CDR2 (germline): SEHNR, FQNEAQ (reference sequence). V dropped 4 bases and J dropped 0; count of bases not matched to a gene: 12. The CDR3 is 18 residues long. This clone has a single count.

The material sequenced was peripheral blood. V is TRBV7-9 and J is TRBJ2-3, with 8 bases lining up with TRBD2. The sequence was obtained from a woman between 65 and 79 years old with acute or convalescent COVID-19. CDR3 in amino acids: CASSSISLAGFSTDTQYF. In nucleotides, the CDR3 is TGTGCCAGCAGCTCAATCAGTTTAGCGGGATTTAGCACAGATACGCAGTATTTT.